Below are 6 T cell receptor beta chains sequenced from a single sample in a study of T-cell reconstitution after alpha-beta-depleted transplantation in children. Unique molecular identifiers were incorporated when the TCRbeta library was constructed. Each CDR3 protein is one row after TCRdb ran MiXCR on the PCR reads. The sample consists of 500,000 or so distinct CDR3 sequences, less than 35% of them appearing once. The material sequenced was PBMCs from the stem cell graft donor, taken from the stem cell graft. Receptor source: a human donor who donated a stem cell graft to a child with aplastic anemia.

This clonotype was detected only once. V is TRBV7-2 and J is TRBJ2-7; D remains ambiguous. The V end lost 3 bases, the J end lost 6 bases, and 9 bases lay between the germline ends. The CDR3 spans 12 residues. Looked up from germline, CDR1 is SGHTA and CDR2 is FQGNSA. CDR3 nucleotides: TGTGCCAGCAGCTTTACCCCCGGCGAGCAGTACTTC. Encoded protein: CASSFTPGEQYF.

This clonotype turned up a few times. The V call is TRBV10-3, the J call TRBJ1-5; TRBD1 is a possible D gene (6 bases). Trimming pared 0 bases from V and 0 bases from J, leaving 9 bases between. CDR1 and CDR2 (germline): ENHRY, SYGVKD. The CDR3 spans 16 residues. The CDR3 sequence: CAISESGQISNQPQHF. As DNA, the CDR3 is TGTGCCATCAGTGAGTCCGGACAGATTAGCAATCAGCCCCAGCATTTT.

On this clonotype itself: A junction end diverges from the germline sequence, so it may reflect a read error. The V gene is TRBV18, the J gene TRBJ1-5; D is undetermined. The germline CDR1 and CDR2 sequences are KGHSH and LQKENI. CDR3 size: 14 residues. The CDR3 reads CASSPSQKDQPQHF. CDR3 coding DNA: TGTGCCAGCTCACCAAGCCAGAAAGATCAGCCTCAGCATTTT.

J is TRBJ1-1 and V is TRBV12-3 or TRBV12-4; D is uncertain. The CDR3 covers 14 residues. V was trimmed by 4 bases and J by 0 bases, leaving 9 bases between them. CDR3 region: CASSYAEMNTEAFF. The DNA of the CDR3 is TGTGCCAGCAGTTATGCGGAAATGAACACTGAAGCTTTCTTT.

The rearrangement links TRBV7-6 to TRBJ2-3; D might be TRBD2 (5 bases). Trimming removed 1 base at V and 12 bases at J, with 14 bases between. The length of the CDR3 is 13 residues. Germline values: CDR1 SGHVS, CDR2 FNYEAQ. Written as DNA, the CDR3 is TGTGCCAGCAGCTTAGTCACTAGAGGATATCAGTATTTT. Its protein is CASSLVTRGYQYF.

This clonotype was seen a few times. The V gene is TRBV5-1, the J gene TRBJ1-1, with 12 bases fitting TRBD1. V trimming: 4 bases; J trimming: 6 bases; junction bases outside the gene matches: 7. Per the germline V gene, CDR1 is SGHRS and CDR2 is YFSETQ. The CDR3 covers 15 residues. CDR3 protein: CASSAGQGAWAEAFF. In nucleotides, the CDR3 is TGCGCCAGCAGCGCGGGACAGGGGGCGTGGGCTGAAGCTTTCTTT.